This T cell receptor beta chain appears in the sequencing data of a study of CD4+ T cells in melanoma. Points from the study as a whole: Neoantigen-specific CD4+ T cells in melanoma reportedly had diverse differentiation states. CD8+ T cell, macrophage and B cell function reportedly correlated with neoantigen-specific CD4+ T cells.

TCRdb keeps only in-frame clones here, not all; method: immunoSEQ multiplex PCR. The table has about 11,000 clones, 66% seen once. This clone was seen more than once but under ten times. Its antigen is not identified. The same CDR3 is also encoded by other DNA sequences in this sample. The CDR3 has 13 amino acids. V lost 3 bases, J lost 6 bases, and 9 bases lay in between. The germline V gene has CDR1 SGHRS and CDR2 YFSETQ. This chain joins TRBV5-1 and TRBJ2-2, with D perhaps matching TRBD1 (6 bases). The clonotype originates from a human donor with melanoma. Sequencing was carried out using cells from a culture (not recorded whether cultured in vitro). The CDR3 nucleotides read TGCGCCAGCAGCTGGGGGACATCCGGGGAGCTGTTTTTT. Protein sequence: CASSWGTSGELFF.